Presented here are 4 T cell receptor beta chains from one specimen sequenced in a study of T cell responses to AZD1222 COVID-19 vaccine. Here immunoSEQ multiplex PCR was the method, and the copy in TCRdb shows in-frame clones only, minus some. The table includes over 150,000 clones, about 87% detected once. Sequenced material: peripheral blood, taken on day 0 of AZD1222 vaccination. The receptors shown here come from an adult in good health.

The CDR3 spells CAIRGEGNTDTQYF. CDR3 in DNA: TGTGCGATAAGGGGGGAGGGTAACACAGATACGCAGTATTTT. This chain uses TRBV28 with TRBJ2-3; the D gene is possibly TRBD2 (7 bases). The germline V gene has CDR1 MDHEN and CDR2 SYDVKM. The CDR3 sequence is 14 residues long.

V usage is TRBV5-1 and J usage is TRBJ2-1, with 7 nucleotides matching TRBD2. Unmatched junction bases numbered 6, after V lost 2 bases and J lost 7 bases. This CDR3 is built from 14 residues. Germline CDR1 SGHRS, CDR2 YFSETQ. The CDR3 bases are TGCGCCAGCAGCTTAAGGGTGGGAGGGAATGAGCAGTTCTTC. This encodes CASSLRVGGNEQFF.

The rearrangement joins TRBV6-2 or TRBV6-3 to TRBJ1-5; D gene uncertain. V was clipped by 0 bases and J by 6 bases, with 6 bases between them. This CDR3 comprises 13 residues. Germline lookup yields CDR1 MNHEY and CDR2 SVGEGT. CDR3: CASSYSIVQPQHF. CDR3 coding DNA: TGTGCCAGCAGTTACTCGATCGTTCAGCCCCAGCATTTT.

This clone appeared a few times. V is TRBV5-1 and J is TRBJ2-1; 14 bases agree with TRBD2. The V and J ends lost 4 bases and 0 bases, in that order; junction bases with no gene match: 6. Germline loops: CDR1 SGHRS, CDR2 YFSETQ. The CDR3 runs to 18 residues. The CDR3 DNA follows: TGCGCCAGCAGCCCGAGGACTAGCGGGGGGACCTCCTACAATGAGCAGTTCTTC. The encoded protein is CASSPRTSGGTSYNEQFF.